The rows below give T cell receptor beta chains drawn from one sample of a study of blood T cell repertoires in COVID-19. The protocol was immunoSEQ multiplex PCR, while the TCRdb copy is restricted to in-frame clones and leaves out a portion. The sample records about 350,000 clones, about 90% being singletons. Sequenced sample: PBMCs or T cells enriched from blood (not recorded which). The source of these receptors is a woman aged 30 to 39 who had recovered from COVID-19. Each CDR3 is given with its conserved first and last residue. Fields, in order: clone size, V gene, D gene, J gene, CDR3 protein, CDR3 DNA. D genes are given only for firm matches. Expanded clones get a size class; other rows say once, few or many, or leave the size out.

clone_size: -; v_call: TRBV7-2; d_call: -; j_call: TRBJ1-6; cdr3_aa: CASRQSSYNSPLHF; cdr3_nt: TGTGCCAGCAGACAGAGCTCCTATAATTCACCCCTCCACTTT
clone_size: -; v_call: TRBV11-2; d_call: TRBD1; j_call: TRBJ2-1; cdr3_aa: CASSPRTGDYNEQFF; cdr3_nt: TGTGCCAGCAGCCCCCGGACAGGCGATTACAATGAGCAGTTCTTC
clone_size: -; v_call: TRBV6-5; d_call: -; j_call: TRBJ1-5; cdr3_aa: CASRNRVDSNQPQHF; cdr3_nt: TGTGCCAGCAGAAACAGGGTAGATAGCAATCAGCCCCAGCATTTT
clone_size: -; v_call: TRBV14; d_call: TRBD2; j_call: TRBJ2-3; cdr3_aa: CASSQEAGGYTDTQYF; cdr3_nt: TGTGCCAGCAGCCAAGAAGCGGGGGGGTACACAGATACGCAGTATTTT
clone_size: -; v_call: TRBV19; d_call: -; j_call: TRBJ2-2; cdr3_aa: CASSIGDFVWGKEAGELFF; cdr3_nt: TGTGCCAGTAGTATAGGGGACTTTGTTTGGGGAAAAGAGGCCGGGGAGCTGTTTTTT
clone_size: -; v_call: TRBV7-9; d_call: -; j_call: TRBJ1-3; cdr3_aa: CASSRDRILDTIYF; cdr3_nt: TGTGCCAGCAGCCGAGACAGGATTCTTGACACCATATATTTT
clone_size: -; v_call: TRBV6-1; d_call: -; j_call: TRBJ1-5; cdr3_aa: CASSEGWRGNQPQHF; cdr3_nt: TGTGCCAGCAGTGAAGGATGGCGGGGCAATCAGCCCCAGCATTTT
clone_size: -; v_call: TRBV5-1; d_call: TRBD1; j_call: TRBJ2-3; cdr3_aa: CASSVGQASGDTQYF; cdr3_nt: TGCGCCAGCAGCGTAGGACAGGCCTCCGGAGATACGCAGTATTTT
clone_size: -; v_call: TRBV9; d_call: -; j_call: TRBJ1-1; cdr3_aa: CASSGRGGGNTEAFF; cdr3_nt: TGTGCCAGCAGCGGCCGGGGCGGGGGGAACACTGAAGCTTTCTTT
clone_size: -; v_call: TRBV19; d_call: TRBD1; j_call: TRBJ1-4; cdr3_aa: CASRDRAGEKLFF; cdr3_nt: TGTGCCAGTAGGGACAGGGCGGGGGAAAAACTGTTTTTT
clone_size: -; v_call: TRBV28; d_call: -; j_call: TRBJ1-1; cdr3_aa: CQEDRREAEAFF; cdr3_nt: TGTCAGGAGGACCGGCGAGAGGCTGAAGCTTTCTTT
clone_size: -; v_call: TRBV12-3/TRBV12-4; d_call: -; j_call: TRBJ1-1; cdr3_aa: CASSPAGTEAFF; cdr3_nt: TGTGCCAGCAGCCCCGCAGGGACTGAAGCTTTCTTT
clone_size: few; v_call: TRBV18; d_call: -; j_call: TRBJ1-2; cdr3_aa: CASSPAEGSYGYTF; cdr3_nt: TGTGCCAGCTCACCGGCGGAAGGGAGCTATGGCTACACCTTC
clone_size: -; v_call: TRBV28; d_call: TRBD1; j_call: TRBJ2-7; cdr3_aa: CASTPDRPTYEQYF; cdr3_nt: TGTGCCAGCACCCCGGACAGGCCAACCTACGAGCAGTACTTC
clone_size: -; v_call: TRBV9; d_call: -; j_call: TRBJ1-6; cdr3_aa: CASRDAGANSPLHF; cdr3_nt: TGTGCCAGCAGAGACGCAGGGGCCAATTCACCCCTCCACTTT
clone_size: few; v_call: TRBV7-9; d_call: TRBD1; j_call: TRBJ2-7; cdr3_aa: CASSAGQGLYEQYF; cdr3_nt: TGTGCCAGCAGCGCAGGACAGGGTCTCTACGAGCAGTACTTC
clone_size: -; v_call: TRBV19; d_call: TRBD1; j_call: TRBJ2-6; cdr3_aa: CASSGTGGGGANVLTF; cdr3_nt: TGTGCCAGTTCTGGGACAGGGGGCGGTGGGGCCAACGTCCTGACTTTC
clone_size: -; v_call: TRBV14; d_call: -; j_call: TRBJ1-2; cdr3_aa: CASSHRTGIYGYTF; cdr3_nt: TGTGCCAGCAGCCATCGAACAGGGATCTATGGCTACACCTTC
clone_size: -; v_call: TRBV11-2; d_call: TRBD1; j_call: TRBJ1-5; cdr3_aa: CASSKREKQGASQPQHF; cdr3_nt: TGTGCCAGCAGCAAAAGGGAAAAACAGGGGGCATCTCAGCCCCAGCATTTT
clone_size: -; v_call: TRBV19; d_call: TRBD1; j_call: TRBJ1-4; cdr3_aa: CASSIQSGGEKLFF; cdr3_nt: TGTGCCAGTAGTATACAATCAGGGGGCGAAAAACTGTTTTTT
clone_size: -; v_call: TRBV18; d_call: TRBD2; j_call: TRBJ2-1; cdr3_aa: CASSPPGLAGGNNEQFF; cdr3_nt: TGTGCCAGCTCACCACCGGGACTAGCGGGGGGTAACAATGAGCAGTTCTTC
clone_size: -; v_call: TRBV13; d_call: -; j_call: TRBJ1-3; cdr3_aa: CASSLNGLNSGNTIYF; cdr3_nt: TGTGCCAGCAGCTTAAATGGGCTAAACTCTGGAAACACCATATATTTT
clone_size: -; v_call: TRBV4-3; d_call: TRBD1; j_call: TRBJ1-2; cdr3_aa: CASSQGTGYGGYTF; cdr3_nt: TGCGCCAGCAGCCAAGGGACAGGTTATGGTGGCTACACCTTC
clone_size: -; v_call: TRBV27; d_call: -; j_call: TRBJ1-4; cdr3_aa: CASSSAGGPNEKLFF; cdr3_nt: TGTGCCAGCAGTTCAGCGGGGGGCCCTAATGAAAAACTGTTTTTT
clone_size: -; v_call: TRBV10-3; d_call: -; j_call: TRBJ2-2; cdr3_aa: CAISESDTNTGELFF; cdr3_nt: TGTGCCATCAGTGAGTCCGACACAAACACCGGGGAGCTGTTTTTT
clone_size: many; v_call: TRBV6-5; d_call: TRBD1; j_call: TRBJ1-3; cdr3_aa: CASRAQGPSGNTIYF; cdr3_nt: TGTGCCAGCAGGGCACAGGGGCCCTCTGGAAACACCATATATTTT
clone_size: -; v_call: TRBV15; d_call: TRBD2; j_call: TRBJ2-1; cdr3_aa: CATSSSGAAYNEQFF; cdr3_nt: TGTGCCACCAGCAGCAGCGGGGCCGCCTACAATGAGCAGTTCTTC
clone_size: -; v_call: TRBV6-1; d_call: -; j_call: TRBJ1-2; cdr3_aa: CASSEAGPGIRGYTF; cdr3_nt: TGTGCCAGCAGTGAAGCCGGGCCCGGGATTCGTGGCTACACCTTC
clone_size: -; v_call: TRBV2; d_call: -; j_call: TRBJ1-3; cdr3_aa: CATYRTVSGNTIYF; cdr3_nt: TGTGCCACCTACCGGACAGTCTCTGGAAACACCATATATTTT
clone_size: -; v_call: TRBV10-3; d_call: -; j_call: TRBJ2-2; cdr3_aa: CAIKAGNTGELFF; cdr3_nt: TGTGCCATCAAGGCAGGGAACACCGGGGAGCTGTTTTTT
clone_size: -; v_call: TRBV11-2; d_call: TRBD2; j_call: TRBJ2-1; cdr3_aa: CASSLGTSGGNYNEQFF; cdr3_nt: TGTGCCAGCAGCTTAGGGACGAGCGGGGGGAACTACAATGAGCAGTTCTTC
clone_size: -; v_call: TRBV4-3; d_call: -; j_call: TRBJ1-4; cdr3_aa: CASSQGRGREKLFF; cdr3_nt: TGCGCCAGCAGCCAAGGCAGGGGTAGGGAAAAACTGTTTTTT
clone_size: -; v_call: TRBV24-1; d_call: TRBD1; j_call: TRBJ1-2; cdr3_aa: CATSDALTGDYGYTF; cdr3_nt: TGTGCCACCAGTGACGCGTTAACAGGGGACTATGGCTACACCTTC
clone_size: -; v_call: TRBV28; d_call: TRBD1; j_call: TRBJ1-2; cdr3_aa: CASTTGGRNGYTF; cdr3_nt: TGTGCCAGCACGACAGGGGGCAGGAATGGCTACACCTTC
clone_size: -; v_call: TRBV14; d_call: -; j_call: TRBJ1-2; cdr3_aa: CASSQPGLGSYGYTF; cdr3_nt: TGTGCCAGCAGCCAGCCGGGACTTGGATCCTATGGCTACACCTTC
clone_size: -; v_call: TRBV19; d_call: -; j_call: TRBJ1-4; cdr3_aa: CASRDRKEKLFF; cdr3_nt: TGTGCCAGTAGAGACAGGAAGGAAAAACTGTTTTTT
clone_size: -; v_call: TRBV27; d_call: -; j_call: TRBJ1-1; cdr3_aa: CASSPLRGEAFF; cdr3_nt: TGTGCCAGCAGTCCCCTGCGCGGTGAAGCTTTCTTT
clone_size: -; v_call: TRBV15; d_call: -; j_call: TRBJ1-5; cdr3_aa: CATSRAGNRDAQKGNQPQHF; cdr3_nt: TGTGCCACCAGCAGAGCTGGGAACAGGGATGCCCAGAAGGGCAATCAGCCCCAGCATTTT
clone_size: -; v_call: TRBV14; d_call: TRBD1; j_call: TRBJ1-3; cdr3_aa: CASSPWTGGGNTIYF; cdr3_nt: TGTGCCAGCAGCCCATGGACAGGGGGAGGAAACACCATATATTTT
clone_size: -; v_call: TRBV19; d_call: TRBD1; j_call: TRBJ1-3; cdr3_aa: CATNRGGGNTIYF; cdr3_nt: TGTGCCACCAACAGGGGTGGCGGAAACACCATATATTTT
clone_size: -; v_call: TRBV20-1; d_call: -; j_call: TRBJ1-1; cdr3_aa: CSASQAENTEAFF; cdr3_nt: TGCAGTGCTAGTCAGGCAGAGAACACTGAAGCTTTCTTT
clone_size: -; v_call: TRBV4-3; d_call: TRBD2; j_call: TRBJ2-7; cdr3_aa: CASSLAGGPYEQYF; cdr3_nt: TGCGCCAGCAGTCTAGCGGGGGGCCCCTACGAGCAGTACTTC
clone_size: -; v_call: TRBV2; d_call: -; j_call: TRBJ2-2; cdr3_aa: CASRTNTGELFF; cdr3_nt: TGTGCCAGCCGGACAAACACCGGGGAGCTGTTTTTT
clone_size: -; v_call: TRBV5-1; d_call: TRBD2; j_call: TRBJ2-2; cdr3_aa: CASSPRSGTGELFF; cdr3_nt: TGCGCCAGCAGCCCCCGGAGCGGGACGGGGGAGCTGTTTTTT